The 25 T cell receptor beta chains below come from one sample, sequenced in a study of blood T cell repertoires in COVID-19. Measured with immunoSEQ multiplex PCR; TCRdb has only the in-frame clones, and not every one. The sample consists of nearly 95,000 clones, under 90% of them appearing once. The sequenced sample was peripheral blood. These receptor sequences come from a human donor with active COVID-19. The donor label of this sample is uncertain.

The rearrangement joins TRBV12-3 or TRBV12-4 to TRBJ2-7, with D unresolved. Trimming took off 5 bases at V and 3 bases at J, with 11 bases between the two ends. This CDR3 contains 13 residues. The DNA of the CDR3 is TGTGCCAGCAGTCCACAGAATAGCTACGAGCAGTACTTC. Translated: CASSPQNSYEQYF.

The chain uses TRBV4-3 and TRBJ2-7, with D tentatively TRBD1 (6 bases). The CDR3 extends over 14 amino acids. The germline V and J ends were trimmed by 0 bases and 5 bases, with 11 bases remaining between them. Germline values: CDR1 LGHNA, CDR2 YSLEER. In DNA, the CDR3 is TGCGCCAGCAGCCAAGACGCCCAGGGGAACGAGCAGTACTTC. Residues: CASSQDAQGNEQYF.

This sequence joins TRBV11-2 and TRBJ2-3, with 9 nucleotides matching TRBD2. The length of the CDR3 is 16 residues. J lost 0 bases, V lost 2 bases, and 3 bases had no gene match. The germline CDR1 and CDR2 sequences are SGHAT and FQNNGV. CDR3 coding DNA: TGTGCCAGCAGCTTACTCCTAGCGGGAAGCACAGATACGCAGTATTTT. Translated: CASSLLLAGSTDTQYF.

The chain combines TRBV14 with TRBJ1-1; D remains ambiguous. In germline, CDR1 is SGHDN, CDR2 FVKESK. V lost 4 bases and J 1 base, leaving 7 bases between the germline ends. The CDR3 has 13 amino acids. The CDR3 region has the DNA TGTGCCAGCAGCCGCTACAGGAACACTGAAGCTTTCTTT. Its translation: CASSRYRNTEAFF.

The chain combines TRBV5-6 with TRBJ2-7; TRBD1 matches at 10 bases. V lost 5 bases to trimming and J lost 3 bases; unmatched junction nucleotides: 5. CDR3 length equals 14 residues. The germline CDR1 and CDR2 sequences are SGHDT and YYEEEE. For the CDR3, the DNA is TGTGCCAGCAGACCCGGGACAGGGGACTACGAGCAGTACTTC. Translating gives CASRPGTGDYEQYF.

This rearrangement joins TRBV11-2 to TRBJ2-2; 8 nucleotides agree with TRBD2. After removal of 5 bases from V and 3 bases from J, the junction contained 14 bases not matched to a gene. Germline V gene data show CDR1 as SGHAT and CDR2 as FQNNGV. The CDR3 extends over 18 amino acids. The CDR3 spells CASSLNPGVAGHTGELFF. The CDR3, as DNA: TGTGCCAGCAGCCTTAACCCGGGGGTAGCGGGGCACACCGGGGAGCTGTTTTTT. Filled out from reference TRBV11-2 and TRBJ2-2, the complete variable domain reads EAGVAQSPRYKIIEKRQSVAFWCNPISGHATLYWYQQILGQGPKLLIQFQNNGVVDDSQLPKDRFSAERLKGVDSTLKIQPAKLEDSAVYLCASSLNPGVAGHTGELFFGEGSRLTVL.

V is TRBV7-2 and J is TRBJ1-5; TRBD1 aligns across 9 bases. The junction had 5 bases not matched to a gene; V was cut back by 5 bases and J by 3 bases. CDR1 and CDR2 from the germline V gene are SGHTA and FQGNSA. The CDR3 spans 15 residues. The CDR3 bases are TGTGCCAGCAGCGGCGGGACAGGGATCAATCAGCCCCAGCATTTT. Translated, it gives CASSGGTGINQPQHF.

CDR3 in amino acids: CASSLTGDYGYTF. The CDR3 DNA follows: TGTGCCAGCTCACTTACAGGAGACTATGGCTACACCTTC. The rearrangement joins TRBV18 to TRBJ1-2, with a weak D call TRBD1 (5 bases). The CDR3 runs to 13 residues. Germline CDR1 KGHSH, CDR2 LQKENI. V gave up 4 bases and J gave up 3 bases, with 9 bases separating them. Combining the CDR3 with reference TRBV18 and TRBJ1-2 gives the whole variable domain NAGVMQNPRHLVRRRGQEARLRCSPMKGHSHVYWYRQLPEEGLKFMVYLQKENIIDESGMPKERFSAEFPKEGPSILRIQQVVRGDSAAYFCASSLTGDYGYTFGSGTRLTVV.

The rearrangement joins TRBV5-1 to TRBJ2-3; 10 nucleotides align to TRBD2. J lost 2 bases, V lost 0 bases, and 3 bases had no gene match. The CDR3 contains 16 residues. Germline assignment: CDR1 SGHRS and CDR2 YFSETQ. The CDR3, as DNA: TGCGCCAGCAGCTTGGGGACTAGCGGAACCACAGATACGCAGTATTTT. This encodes CASSLGTSGTTDTQYF.

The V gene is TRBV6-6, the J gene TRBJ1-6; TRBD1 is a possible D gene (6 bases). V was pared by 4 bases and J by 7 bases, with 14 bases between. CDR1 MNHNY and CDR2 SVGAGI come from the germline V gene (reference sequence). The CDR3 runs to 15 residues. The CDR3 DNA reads TGTGCCAGCAGTTGGGAAGGGGGAAGAAATTCACCCCTCCACTTT. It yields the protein CASSWEGGRNSPLHF.

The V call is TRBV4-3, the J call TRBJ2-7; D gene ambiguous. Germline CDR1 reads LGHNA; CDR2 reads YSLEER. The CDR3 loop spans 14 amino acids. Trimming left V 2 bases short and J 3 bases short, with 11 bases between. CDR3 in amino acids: CASSQQVAIYEQYF. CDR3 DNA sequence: TGCGCCAGCAGCCAACAAGTAGCCATCTACGAGCAGTACTTC.

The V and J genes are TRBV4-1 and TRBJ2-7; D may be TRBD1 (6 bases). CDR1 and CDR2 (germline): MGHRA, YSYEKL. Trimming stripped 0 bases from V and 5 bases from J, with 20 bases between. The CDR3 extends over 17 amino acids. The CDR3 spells CASSQDRLLGQRHEQYF. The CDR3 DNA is TGCGCCAGCAGCCAAGATCGCCTCTTAGGACAGCGCCACGAGCAGTACTTC.

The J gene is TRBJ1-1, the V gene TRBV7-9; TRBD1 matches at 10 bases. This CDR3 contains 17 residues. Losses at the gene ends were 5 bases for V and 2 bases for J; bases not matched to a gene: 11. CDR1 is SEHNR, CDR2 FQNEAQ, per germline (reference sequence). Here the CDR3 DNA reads TGTGCCAGCAGCCCCTCCCCGGGACAGGGGTCAAACACTGAAGCTTTCTTT. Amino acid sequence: CASSPSPGQGSNTEAFF.

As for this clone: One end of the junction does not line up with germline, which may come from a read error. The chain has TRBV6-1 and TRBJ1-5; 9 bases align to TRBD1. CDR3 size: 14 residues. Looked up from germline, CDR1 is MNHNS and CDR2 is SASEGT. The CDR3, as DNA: TGTGCCAGCAGCGAAGACAGGGGGAATCAGCCCCAGCATTTT. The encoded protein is CASSEDRGNQPQHF.

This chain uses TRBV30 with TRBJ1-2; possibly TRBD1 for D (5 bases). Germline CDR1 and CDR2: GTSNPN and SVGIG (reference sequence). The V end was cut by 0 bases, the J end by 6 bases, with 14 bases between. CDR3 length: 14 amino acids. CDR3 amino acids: CAWSVLWGRDGYTF. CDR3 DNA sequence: TGTGCCTGGAGTGTATTGTGGGGGAGGGATGGCTACACCTTC.

This CDR3 reads CASTQDRESEKLFF. CDR3 nucleotide sequence: TGTGCCAGCACCCAGGACAGGGAGAGTGAAAAACTGTTTTTT. The chain employs TRBV5-4 and TRBJ1-4; TRBD1 matches 8 bases. The germline V gene encodes CDR1 SGHNT and CDR2 YYREEE (reference sequence). With 6 bases clipped from V and 7 bases from J, the junction kept 8 bases outside the gene matches. The CDR3 length is 14 residues.

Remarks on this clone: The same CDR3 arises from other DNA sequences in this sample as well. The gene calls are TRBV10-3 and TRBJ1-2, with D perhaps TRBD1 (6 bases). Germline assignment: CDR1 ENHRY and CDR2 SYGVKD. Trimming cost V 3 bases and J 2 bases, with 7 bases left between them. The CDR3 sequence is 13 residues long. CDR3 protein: CAISEDRNYGYTF. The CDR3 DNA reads TGTGCCATCAGTGAAGACAGGAACTATGGCTACACCTTC.

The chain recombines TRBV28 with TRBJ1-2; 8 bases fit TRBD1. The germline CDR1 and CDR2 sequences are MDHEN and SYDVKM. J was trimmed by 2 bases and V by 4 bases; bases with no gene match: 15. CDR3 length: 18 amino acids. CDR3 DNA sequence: TGTGCCAGCAGTTCCCCGGGGTCAGGGGGCGCATTAAACTATGGCTACACCTTC. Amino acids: CASSSPGSGGALNYGYTF.

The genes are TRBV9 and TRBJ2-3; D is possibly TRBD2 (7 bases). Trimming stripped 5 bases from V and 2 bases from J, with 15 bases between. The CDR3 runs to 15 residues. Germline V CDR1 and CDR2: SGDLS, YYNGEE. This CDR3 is CASSSRGANTDTQYF. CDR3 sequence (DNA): TGTGCCAGCAGTTCCCGGGGGGCCAACACAGATACGCAGTATTTT.

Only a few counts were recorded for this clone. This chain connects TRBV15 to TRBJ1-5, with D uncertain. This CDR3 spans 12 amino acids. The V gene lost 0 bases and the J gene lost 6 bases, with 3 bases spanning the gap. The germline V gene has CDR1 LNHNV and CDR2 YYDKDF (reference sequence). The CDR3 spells CATSRDFQPQHF. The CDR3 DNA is TGTGCCACCAGCAGAGACTTTCAGCCCCAGCATTTT.

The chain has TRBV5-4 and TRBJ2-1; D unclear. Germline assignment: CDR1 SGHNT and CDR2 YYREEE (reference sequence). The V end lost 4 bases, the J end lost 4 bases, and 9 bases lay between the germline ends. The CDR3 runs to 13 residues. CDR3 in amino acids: CASSPTKYNEQFF. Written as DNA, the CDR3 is TGTGCCAGCAGCCCAACTAAGTACAATGAGCAGTTCTTC.

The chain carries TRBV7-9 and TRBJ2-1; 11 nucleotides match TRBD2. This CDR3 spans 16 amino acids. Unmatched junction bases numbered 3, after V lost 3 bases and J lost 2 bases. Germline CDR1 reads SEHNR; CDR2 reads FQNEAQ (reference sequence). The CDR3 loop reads CASSFSGGAAYNEQFF. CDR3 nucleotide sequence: TGTGCCAGCAGCTTTAGCGGGGGGGCTGCCTACAATGAGCAGTTCTTC.

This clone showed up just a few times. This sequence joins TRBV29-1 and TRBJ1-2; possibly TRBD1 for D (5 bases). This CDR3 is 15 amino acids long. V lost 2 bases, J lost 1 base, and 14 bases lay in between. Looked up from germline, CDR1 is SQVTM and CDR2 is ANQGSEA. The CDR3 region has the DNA TGCAGCGTTGAATTAGATACAGGCCTTAACTATGGCTACACCTTC. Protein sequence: CSVELDTGLNYGYTF.

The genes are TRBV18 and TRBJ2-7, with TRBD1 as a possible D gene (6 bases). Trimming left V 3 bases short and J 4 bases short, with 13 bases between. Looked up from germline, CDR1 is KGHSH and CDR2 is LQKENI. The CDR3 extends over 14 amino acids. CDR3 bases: TGTGCCAGCTCACCCGTTAACAGGGAATACGAGCAGTACTTC. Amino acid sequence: CASSPVNREYEQYF.

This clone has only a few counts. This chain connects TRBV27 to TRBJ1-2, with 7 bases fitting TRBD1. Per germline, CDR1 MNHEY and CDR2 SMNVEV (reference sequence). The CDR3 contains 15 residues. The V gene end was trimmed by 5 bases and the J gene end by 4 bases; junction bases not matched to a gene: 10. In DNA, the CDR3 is TGTGCCAGCAGTCCCCGCGAGGGGGCTCTCTATGGCTACACCTTC. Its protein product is CASSPREGALYGYTF.